Presented here are 6 T cell receptor beta chains from one specimen sequenced in a study of blood T cell repertoires in COVID-19. Profiled with immunoSEQ multiplex PCR; TCRdb holds only in-frame clones, not every one. The sample contains some 94,000 clones, roughly 87% of which appear only once. The material sequenced was peripheral blood. The receptors come from a woman aged 55-69 years with COVID-19, enrolled during active disease.

Only one count was recorded for this clone. The chain joins TRBV3-1 (or the pseudogene TRBV3-2) to TRBJ1-2; maybe TRBD1 (5 bases). The CDR3 extends over 14 amino acids. Trimming removed 1 base from V and 8 bases from J, with 14 bases in between. Looked up from germline, CDR1 is LGHDT and CDR2 is YNNKEL (reference sequence). The CDR3 spells CASSQVAGTGGYTF. In DNA, the CDR3 is TGTGCCAGCAGCCAAGTGGCGGGGACGGGCGGCTACACCTTC.

V and J are TRBV12-5 and TRBJ1-1, with a possible D match to TRBD1 (5 bases). The CDR3 length is 13 residues. Germline CDR1 and CDR2: LGHNT and FRNRAP. The germline V and J ends were trimmed by 7 bases and 5 bases, with 14 bases remaining between them. CDR3 coding DNA: TGTGCTAGTGTTGGGGCTTGGGGAACTGAAGCTTTCTTT. This translates into CASVGAWGTEAFF. Drawing the rest from reference TRBV12-5 and TRBJ1-1, the complete variable domain is DARVTQTPRHKVTEMGQEVTMRCQPILGHNTVFWYRQTMMQGLELLAYFRNRAPLDDSGMPKDRFSAEMPDATLATLKIQPSEPRDSAVYFCASVGAWGTEAFFGQGTRLTVV.

This clone was counted a single time. The rearrangement uses TRBV4-3 and TRBJ2-1; tentative D call: TRBD1 (7 bases). Between the trimmed V and J ends, which lost 0 bases and 4 bases, there was a span of 13 bases. Per the germline V gene, CDR1 is LGHNA and CDR2 is YSLEER. The CDR3 consists of 16 residues. The CDR3 protein is CASSQEPRGVYNEQFF. CDR3 in DNA: TGCGCCAGCAGCCAAGAACCCAGGGGGGTTTACAATGAGCAGTTCTTC.

This chain joins TRBV7-6 and TRBJ1-6; D ambiguous. The CDR3 length is 16 residues. CDR1 and CDR2 from the germline V gene are SGHVS and FNYEAQ. Trimming removed 0 bases at V and 5 bases at J, with 11 bases between. CDR3 region: CASSLARAKNNSPLHF. The CDR3 nucleotides are TGTGCCAGCAGCTTAGCGCGTGCAAAAAATAATTCACCCCTCCACTTT.

V and J are TRBV5-1 and TRBJ2-3, with 7 bases lining up with TRBD1. J gave up 1 base and V 4 bases, and 6 bases lay outside the gene matches. CDR1 is SGHRS and CDR2 is YFSETQ in the germline V gene. There are 15 residues in the CDR3. CDR3 sequence: CASSLGTDRTDTQYF. The CDR3 region has the DNA TGCGCCAGCAGCCTCGGGACAGACCGCACAGATACGCAGTATTTT.

The chain employs TRBV30 and TRBJ1-5, with D possibly TRBD1 on 6 matching bases. Germline loops: CDR1 GTSNPN, CDR2 SVGIG (reference sequence). V lost 4 bases to trimming and J lost 9 bases, with 22 bases between them. The CDR3 consists of 15 residues. CDR3 nucleotides: TGTGCCTGGACCCCAAAACAGGGTTACGATGGGCCCCAGCATTTT. Translating gives CAWTPKQGYDGPQHF.